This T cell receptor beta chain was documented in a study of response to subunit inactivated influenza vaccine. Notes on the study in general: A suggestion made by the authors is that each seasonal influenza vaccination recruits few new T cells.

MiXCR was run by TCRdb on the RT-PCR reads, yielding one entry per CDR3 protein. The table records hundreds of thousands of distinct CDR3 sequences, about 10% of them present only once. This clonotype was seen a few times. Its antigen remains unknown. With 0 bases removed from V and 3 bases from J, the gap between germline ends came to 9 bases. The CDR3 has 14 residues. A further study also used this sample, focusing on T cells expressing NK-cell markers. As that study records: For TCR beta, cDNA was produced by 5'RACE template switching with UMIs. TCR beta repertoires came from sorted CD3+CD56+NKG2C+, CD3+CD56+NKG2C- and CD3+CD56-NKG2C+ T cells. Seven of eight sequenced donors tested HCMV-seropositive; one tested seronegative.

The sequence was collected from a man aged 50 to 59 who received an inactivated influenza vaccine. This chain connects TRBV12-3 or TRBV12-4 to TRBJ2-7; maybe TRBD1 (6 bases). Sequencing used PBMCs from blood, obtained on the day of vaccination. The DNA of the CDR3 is TGTGCCAGCAGTTTAGCGGGGGCCCGCTACGAGCAGTACTTC. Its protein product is CASSLAGARYEQYF.